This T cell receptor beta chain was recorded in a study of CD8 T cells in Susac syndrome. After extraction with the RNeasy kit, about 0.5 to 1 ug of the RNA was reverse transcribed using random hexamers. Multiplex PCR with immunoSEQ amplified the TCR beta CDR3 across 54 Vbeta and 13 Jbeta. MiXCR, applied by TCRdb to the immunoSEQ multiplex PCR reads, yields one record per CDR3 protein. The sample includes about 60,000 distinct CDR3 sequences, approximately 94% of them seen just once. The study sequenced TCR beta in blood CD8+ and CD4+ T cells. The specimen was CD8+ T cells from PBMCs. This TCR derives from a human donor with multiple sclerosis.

CDR3: CASSLDRGVYEQYF. Written as DNA, the CDR3 is TGTGCCAGCAGCTTGGACAGGGGTGTCTACGAGCAGTACTTC. The genes are TRBV5-6 and TRBJ2-7; TRBD1 agrees at 7 bases. The CDR3 is 14 amino acids. CDR1 and CDR2 (germline): SGHDT, YYEEEE. Trimming at V came to 0 bases and at J to 3 bases, leaving 3 bases not matched to a gene.